This TCR beta chain was captured in a study of OX40 agonist ivuxolimab in advanced cancers. The method was immunoSEQ multiplex PCR; TCRdb's version includes in-frame clones alone and lacks a portion of them. This sample has around 82,000 clones, with 80% to 90% found just once. The length of the CDR3 is 15 residues. Germline CDR1 and CDR2: MNHNS and SASEGT. V lost 4 bases to trimming and J lost 4 bases, with 15 bases between them. The gene calls are TRBV6-1 and TRBJ2-3; either TRBD1 or TRBD2 may supply D (7 bases each). The sequence was obtained from an adult with an advanced solid tumor such as melanoma, head and neck, liver or kidney cancer. This specimen consisted of CD4+ or CD8+ T cells sorted from blood, obtained in a trial of the OX40 agonist ivuxolimab. The CDR3 protein is CASSAQGGDSDTQYF. Here the CDR3 DNA reads TGTGCCAGCAGTGCTCAGGGGGGGGATTCAGATACGCAGTATTTT.